This passage covers 21 T cell receptor beta chains from one sample sequenced in a study of blood T cell repertoires in COVID-19. Measured with immunoSEQ multiplex PCR; TCRdb has only the in-frame clones, and not every one. The sample contains around 100,000 clones, about 85% of which appear only once. The sample consisted of peripheral blood. The receptors were gathered from a man between 50 and 59 years old with active or convalescent COVID-19.

The chain uses TRBV29-1 and TRBJ2-7; 10 bases line up with TRBD1. The CDR3 totals 13 residues. Germline V lookup: CDR1 SQVTM, CDR2 ANQGSEA. The ends lost 3 bases at V and 7 bases at J; junction bases unmatched: 6. The CDR3 loop is CSVEGQGMREQYF. The CDR3 nucleotides are TGCAGCGTTGAGGGACAGGGGATGAGGGAGCAGTACTTC.

The chain uses TRBV7-8 and TRBJ1-3; 7 nucleotides align to TRBD1. Germline V gene lookup returns CDR1 SGHVS and CDR2 FQNEAQ. The CDR3 extends over 13 amino acids. Trimming cost V 4 bases and J 7 bases; bases outside gene matches: 4. The CDR3 reads CASSSGTANTIYF. The CDR3 bases are TGTGCCAGCAGCTCTGGGACAGCGAACACCATATATTTT.

The V gene is TRBV11-2, the J gene TRBJ2-7; no firm D call. Trimming removed 6 bases from V and 6 bases from J, with 9 bases in between. Germline values: CDR1 SGHAT, CDR2 FQNNGV. This CDR3 contains 11 residues. DNA for the CDR3: TGTGCCAGCAGGGGTGTAGCCGAGCAGTACTTC. Translating it yields CASRGVAEQYF.

This chain uses TRBV5-4 with TRBJ2-3; D unclear. Germline CDR1 reads SGHNT; CDR2 reads YYREEE (reference sequence). The V end was cut by 0 bases, the J end by 8 bases, with 13 bases between. This CDR3 has 14 residues. The CDR3: CASSLELRVGTQYF. Here the CDR3 DNA reads TGTGCCAGCAGCTTGGAACTCCGGGTAGGTACGCAGTATTTT.

This sequence joins TRBV24-1 and TRBJ1-5, with 10 positions matching TRBD1. The CDR3 length is 18 residues. After removal of 12 bases from V and 1 base from J, the junction contained 17 bases not matched to a gene. From germline, CDR1 is KGHDR and CDR2 SFDVKD. Here the CDR3 reads CAAPFDRGRRVSNQPQHF. CDR3 sequence (DNA): TGTGCCGCACCATTTGACAGGGGGCGTCGGGTAAGCAATCAGCCCCAGCATTTT.

The CDR3 spells CASSFLGSSYNSPLHF. CDR3 nucleotide sequence: TGTGCCAGCAGCTTCCTGGGGAGCTCCTATAATTCACCCCTCCACTTT. The chain joins TRBV7-2 to TRBJ1-6; unclear D gene. The germline V gene has CDR1 SGHTA and CDR2 FQGNSA. Trimming took 3 bases from V and 0 from J, leaving 9 bases between them. This CDR3 has 16 residues.

V and J are TRBV7-3 and TRBJ2-3; 7 nucleotides agree with TRBD1. Germline trimming cut 5 bases from V and 2 bases from J; bases unmatched to any gene: 10. CDR3 size: 16 residues. In germline, CDR1 is SGHTA, CDR2 FQGTGA. CDR3 in DNA: TGTGCCAGCAGCAAACAGGGGAGAGGGGTCACAGATACGCAGTATTTT. This encodes CASSKQGRGVTDTQYF. The whole variable domain, filled in from reference TRBV7-3 and TRBJ2-3, reads GAGVSQTPSNKVTEKGKYVELRCDPISGHTALYWYRQSLGQGPEFLIYFQGTGAADDSGLPNDRFFAVRPEGSVSTLKIQRTERGDSAVYLCASSKQGRGVTDTQYFGPGTRLTVL.

The V gene is TRBV6-5, the J gene TRBJ1-4; unclear D gene. V was shortened by 4 bases and J by 7 bases, with 10 bases between the two germline ends. The length of the CDR3 is 13 residues. Per germline, CDR1 MNHEY and CDR2 SVGAGI. DNA of the CDR3: TGTGCCAGCAGTTCGGGGTTGGGTGAAAAACTGTTTTTT. Its protein is CASSSGLGEKLFF.

This chain connects TRBV19 to TRBJ2-1; D is unresolved. The germline CDR1 and CDR2 sequences are LNHDA and SQIVND (reference sequence). V was cut by 2 bases and J by 8 bases, with 10 bases left in between. The CDR3 has 13 amino acids. In DNA form, the CDR3 reads TGTGCCAGTAGTATACTGATAGGAGATGAGCAGTTCTTC. This gives the protein CASSILIGDEQFF. Variable domain in full (rest from reference TRBV19 and TRBJ2-1): DGGITQSPKYLFRKEGQNVTLSCEQNLNHDAMYWYRQDPGQGLRLIYYSQIVNDFQKGDIAEGYSVSREKKESFPLTVTSAQKNPTAFYLCASSILIGDEQFFGPGTRLTVL.

The J gene is TRBJ2-1, the V gene TRBV7-2; D gene ambiguous. The CDR3 runs to 17 residues. Trimming cost V 3 bases and J 0 bases, with 15 bases left between them. Germline V gene lookup returns CDR1 SGHTA and CDR2 FQGNSA. In nucleotides, the CDR3 is TGTGCCAGCAGCTTCGGTAACCGATCAAGCTCCTACAATGAGCAGTTCTTC. This codes for CASSFGNRSSSYNEQFF.

The chain joins TRBV27 to TRBJ1-4; 10 bases agree with TRBD1. V shed 6 bases, J shed 9 bases, and the junction held 13 bases outside the gene matches. CDR1 and CDR2 from the germline V gene are MNHEY and SMNVEV (reference sequence). The CDR3 is 16 amino acids. CDR3 loop: CASSRPTGTGEKKLFF. The DNA for the CDR3 is TGTGCCAGCAGCAGACCTACCGGGACAGGGGAGAAAAAACTGTTTTTT.

V and J are TRBV6-1 and TRBJ2-1; 10 bases match TRBD1. Germline lookup yields CDR1 MNHNS and CDR2 SASEGT. This CDR3 is built from 15 residues. V shed 3 bases, J shed 8 bases, and the junction held 7 bases outside the gene matches. CDR3 protein: CASSDPGQGPDEQFF. The DNA for the CDR3 is TGTGCCAGCAGTGACCCGGGACAGGGGCCTGATGAGCAGTTCTTC.

Here the CDR3 reads CASSERLASNEQFF. For the CDR3, the DNA is TGTGCCAGCAGTGAACGGTTAGCGAGTAATGAGCAGTTCTTC. The V call is TRBV6-1, the J call TRBJ2-1; possible D gene TRBD2, 5 bases. V was cut by 2 bases and J by 7 bases, with 12 bases left in between. This CDR3 has 14 amino acids. CDR1 and CDR2 (germline): MNHNS, SASEGT.

This chain links TRBV6-1 with TRBJ2-7; TRBD2 is a possible D gene (6 bases). This CDR3 has 15 residues. From germline, CDR1 is MNHNS and CDR2 SASEGT. The V and J ends lost 0 bases and 3 bases respectively, with 12 bases between them. The CDR3 sequence is CASSEAYGGDYEQYF. The CDR3 coding sequence is TGTGCCAGCAGTGAAGCATACGGCGGGGACTACGAGCAGTACTTC.

This clone has just a few counts. The genes are TRBV6-5 and TRBJ1-1; D perhaps matches TRBD1 (5 bases). The CDR3 is made up of 13 amino acids. V dropped 3 bases and J dropped 6 bases, with 11 bases sitting between them. From germline, CDR1 is MNHEY and CDR2 SVGAGI. The CDR3 DNA reads TGTGCCAGCAGTTATCGGCAGGGCGCTGAAGCTTTCTTT. This gives the protein CASSYRQGAEAFF.

The chain couples TRBV4-1 to TRBJ1-3; D is perhaps TRBD1 (5 bases). Trimming stripped 0 bases from V and 5 bases from J, with 14 bases between. CDR1 and CDR2 from the germline V gene are MGHRA and YSYEKL. CDR3 length equals 16 residues. The CDR3 sequence is CASSQDLGQQRNTIYF. CDR3 coding DNA: TGCGCCAGCAGCCAAGATCTGGGGCAGCAACGAAACACCATATATTTT.

Only one count was recorded for this clone. The rearrangement links TRBV10-1 to TRBJ2-2; 10 nucleotides match TRBD2. Germline V gene lookup returns CDR1 WNHNN and CDR2 SYGVQD (reference sequence). V lost 4 bases and J lost 8; bases outside the gene matches: 16. There are 18 residues in the CDR3. The CDR3 DNA is TGCGCCAGCAGTGGGGCTAGCGGGAGTCAAGGCTCGTTTGGGGAGCTGTTTTTT. It encodes CASSGASGSQGSFGELFF.

The chain joins TRBV7-9 to TRBJ1-2; 8 bases are shared with TRBD1. V lost 3 bases and J lost 6; bases outside the gene matches: 12. Germline V gives CDR1 SEHNR, CDR2 FQNEAQ (reference sequence). The CDR3 runs 16 residues. CDR3 nucleotide sequence: TGTGCCAGCAGCTTTCGGGCAGGGGGCGCACGAAATGGCTACACCTTC. It translates to CASSFRAGGARNGYTF. Together with reference TRBV7-9 and TRBJ1-2, the CDR3 gives the full variable domain: DTGVSQNPRHKITKRGQNVTFRCDPISEHNRLYWYRQTLGQGPEFLTYFQNEAQLEKSRLLSDRFSAERPKGSFSTLEIQRTEQGDSAMYLCASSFRAGGARNGYTFGSGTRLTVV.

The genes are TRBV2 and TRBJ2-2; 7 bases are a match to TRBD1. After removal of 6 bases from V and 4 bases from J, the junction contained 5 bases not matched to a gene. The CDR3 runs to 14 residues. The germline V gene encodes CDR1 SNHLY and CDR2 FYNNEI. CDR3 protein: CASRGDSSTGELFF. The CDR3 DNA reads TGTGCCAGCAGAGGGGACAGCAGCACCGGGGAGCTGTTTTTT.

Written as DNA, the CDR3 is TGTGCCAGCAGCCGGGACAGGTCCGAGCAGTACTTC. Translating gives CASSRDRSEQYF. The chain links TRBV11-3 to TRBJ2-7, with TRBD1 matching over 8 bases. The CDR3 contains 12 residues. V shed 5 bases, J shed 6 bases, and the junction held 3 bases outside the gene matches. The germline V gene encodes CDR1 SGHNT and CDR2 YENEEA.

The CDR3 region is CATSDSGTGSLQPQHF. CDR3 sequence (DNA): TGTGCCACCAGTGATTCCGGGACAGGGAGCCTACAGCCCCAGCATTTT. The chain combines TRBV24-1 with TRBJ1-5; TRBD1 aligns across 9 bases. The CDR3 covers 16 residues. CDR1 KGHDR and CDR2 SFDVKD come from the germline V gene. The V segment lost 2 bases and the J segment 7 bases; nucleotides outside the gene matches: 8.